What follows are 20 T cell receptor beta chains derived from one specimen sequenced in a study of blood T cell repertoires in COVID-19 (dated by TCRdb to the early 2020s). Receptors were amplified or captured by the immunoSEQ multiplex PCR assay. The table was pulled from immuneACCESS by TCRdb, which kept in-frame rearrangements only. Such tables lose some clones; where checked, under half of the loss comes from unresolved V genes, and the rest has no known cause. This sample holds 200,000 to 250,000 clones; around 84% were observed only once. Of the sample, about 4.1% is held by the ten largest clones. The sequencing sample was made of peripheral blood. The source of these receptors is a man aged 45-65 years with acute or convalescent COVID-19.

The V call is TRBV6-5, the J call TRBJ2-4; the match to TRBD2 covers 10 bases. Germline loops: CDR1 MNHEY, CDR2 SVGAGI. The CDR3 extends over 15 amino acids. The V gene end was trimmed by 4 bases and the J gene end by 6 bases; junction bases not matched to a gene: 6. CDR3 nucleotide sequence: TGTGCCAGCAGTTCCCCGGGACTAGCGAGAAACATTCAGTACTTC. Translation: CASSSPGLARNIQYF.

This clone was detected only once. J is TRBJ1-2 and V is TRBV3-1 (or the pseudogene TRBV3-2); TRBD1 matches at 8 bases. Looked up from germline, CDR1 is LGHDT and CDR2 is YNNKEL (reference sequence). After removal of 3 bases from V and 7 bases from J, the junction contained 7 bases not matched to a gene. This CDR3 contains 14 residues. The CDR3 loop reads CASSQELQGAGYTF. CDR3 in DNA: TGTGCCAGCAGCCAGGAATTGCAGGGGGCTGGCTACACCTTC.

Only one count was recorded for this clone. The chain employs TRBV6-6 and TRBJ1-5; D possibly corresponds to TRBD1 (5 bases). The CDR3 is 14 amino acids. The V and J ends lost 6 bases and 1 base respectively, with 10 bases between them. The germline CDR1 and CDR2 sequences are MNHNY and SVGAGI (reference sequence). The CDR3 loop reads CASSQDISNQPQHF. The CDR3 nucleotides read TGTGCCAGCAGCCAGGACATCAGCAATCAGCCCCAGCATTTT.

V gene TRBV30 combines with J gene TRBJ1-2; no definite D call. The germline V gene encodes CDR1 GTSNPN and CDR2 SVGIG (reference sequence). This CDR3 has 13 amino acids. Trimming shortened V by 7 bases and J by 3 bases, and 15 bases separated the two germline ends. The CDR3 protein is CASPEGADYGYTF. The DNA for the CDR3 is TGTGCCTCGCCCGAAGGAGCTGACTATGGCTACACCTTC. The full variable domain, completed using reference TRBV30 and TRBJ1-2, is SQTIHQWPATLVQPVGSPLSLECTVEGTSNPNLYWYRQAAGRGLQLLFYSVGIGQISSEVPQNLSASRPQDRQFILSSKKLLLSDSGFYLCASPEGADYGYTFGSGTRLTVV.

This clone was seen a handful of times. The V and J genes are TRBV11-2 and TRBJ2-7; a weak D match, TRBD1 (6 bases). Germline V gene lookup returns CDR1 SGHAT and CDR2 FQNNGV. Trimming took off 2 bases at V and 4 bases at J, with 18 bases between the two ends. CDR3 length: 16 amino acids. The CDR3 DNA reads TGTGCCAGCAGCTTATCTTTTCTAGTACAGGGATACGAGCAGTACTTC. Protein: CASSLSFLVQGYEQYF.

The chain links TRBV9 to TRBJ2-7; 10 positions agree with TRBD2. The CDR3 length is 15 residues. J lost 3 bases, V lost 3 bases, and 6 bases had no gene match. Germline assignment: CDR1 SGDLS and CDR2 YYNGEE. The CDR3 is CASSEAAGGFYEQYF. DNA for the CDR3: TGTGCCAGCAGCGAGGCAGCGGGGGGGTTCTACGAGCAGTACTTC.

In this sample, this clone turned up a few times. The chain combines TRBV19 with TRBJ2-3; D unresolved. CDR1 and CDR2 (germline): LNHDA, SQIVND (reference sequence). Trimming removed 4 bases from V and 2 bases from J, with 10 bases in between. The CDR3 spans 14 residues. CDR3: CASSRAAYTDTQYF. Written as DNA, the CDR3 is TGTGCCAGTAGTAGGGCAGCCTACACAGATACGCAGTATTTT.

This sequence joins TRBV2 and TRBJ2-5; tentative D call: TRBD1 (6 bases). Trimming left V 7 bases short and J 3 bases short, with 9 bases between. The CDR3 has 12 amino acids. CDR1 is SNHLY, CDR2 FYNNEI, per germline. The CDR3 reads CASMGAEETQYF. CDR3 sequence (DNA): TGTGCCAGCATGGGGGCGGAAGAGACCCAGTACTTC.

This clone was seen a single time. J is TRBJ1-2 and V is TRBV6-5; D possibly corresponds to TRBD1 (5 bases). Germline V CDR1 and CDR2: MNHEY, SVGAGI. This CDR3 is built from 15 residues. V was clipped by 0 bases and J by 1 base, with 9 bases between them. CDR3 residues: CASSYSIGGNYGYTF. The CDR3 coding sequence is TGTGCCAGCAGTTACTCGATCGGGGGTAACTATGGCTACACCTTC.

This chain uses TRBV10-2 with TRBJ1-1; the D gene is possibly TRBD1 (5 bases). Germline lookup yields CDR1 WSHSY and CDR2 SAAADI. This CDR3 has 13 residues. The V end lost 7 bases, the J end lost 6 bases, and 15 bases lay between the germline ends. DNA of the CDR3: TGCGCCAGCACCTCGACAGAGCGCGCTGAAGCTTTCTTT. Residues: CASTSTERAEAFF.

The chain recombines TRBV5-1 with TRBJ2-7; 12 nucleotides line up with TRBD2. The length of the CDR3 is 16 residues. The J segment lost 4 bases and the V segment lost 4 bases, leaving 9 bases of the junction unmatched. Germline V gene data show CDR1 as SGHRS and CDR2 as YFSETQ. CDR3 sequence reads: CASSLATSGGRYEQYF. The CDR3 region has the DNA TGCGCCAGCAGCCTCGCTACTAGCGGGGGGCGTTACGAGCAGTACTTC.

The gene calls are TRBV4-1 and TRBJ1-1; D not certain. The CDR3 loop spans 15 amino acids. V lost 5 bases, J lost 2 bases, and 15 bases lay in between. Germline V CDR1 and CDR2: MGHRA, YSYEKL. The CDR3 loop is CASSNSVRVNTEAFF. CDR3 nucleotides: TGCGCCAGCAGCAACTCGGTGAGAGTAAACACTGAAGCTTTCTTT.

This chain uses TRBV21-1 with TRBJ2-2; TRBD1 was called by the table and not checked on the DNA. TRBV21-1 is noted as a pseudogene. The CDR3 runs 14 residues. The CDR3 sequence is CASSPRTGGRELFF. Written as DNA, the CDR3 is TGTGCCAGCAGCCCCCGGACAGGGGGTCGGGAGCTGTTTTTT.

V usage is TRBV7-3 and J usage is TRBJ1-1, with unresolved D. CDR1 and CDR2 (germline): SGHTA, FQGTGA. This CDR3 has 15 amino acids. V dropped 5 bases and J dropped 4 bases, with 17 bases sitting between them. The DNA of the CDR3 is TGTGCCAGCAGCCCTCAGGTGGGTGGGAGCACTGAAGCTTTCTTT. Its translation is CASSPQVGGSTEAFF. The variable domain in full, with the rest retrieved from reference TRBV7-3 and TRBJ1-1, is GAGVSQTPSNKVTEKGKYVELRCDPISGHTALYWYRQSLGQGPEFLIYFQGTGAADDSGLPNDRFFAVRPEGSVSTLKIQRTERGDSAVYLCASSPQVGGSTEAFFGQGTRLTVV.

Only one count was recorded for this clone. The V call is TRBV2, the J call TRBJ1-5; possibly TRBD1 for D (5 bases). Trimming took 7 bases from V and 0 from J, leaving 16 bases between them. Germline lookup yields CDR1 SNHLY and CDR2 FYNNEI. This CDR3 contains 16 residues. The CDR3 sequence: CASTRRGGASNQPQHF. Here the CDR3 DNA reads TGTGCCAGCACACGGCGGGGGGGAGCTAGCAATCAGCCCCAGCATTTT. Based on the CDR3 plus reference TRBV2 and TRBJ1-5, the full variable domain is EPEVTQTPSHQVTQMGQEVILRCVPISNHLYFYWYRQILGQKVEFLVSFYNNEISEKSEIFDDQFSVERPDGSNFTLKIRSTKLEDSAMYFCASTRRGGASNQPQHFGDGTRLSIL.

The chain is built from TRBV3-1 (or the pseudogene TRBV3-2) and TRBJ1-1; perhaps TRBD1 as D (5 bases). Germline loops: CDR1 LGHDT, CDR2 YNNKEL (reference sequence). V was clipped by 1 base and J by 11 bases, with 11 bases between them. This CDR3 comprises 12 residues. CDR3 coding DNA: TGTGCCAGCAGCCAAGGAGAGGGGAGGGCTTTCTTT. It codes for CASSQGEGRAFF.

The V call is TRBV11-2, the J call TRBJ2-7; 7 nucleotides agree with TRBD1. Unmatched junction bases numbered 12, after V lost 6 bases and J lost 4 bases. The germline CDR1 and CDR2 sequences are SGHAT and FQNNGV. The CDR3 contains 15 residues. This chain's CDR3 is CASSPYPGQIYEQYF. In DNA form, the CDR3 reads TGTGCCAGCAGTCCATATCCGGGACAGATTTACGAGCAGTACTTC.

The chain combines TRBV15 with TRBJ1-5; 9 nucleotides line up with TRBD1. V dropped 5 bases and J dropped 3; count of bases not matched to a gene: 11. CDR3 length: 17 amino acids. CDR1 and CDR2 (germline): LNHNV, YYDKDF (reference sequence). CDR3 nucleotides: TGTGCCACCAGCGATCCGCCACAGGGGGCGATCAATCAGCCCCAGCATTTT. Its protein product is CATSDPPQGAINQPQHF.

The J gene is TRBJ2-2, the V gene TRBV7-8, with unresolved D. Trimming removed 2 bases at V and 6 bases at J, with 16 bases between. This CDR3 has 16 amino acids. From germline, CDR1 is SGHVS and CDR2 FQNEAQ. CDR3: CASSLTIHTFAGELFF. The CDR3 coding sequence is TGTGCCAGCAGCTTAACTATACATACCTTCGCCGGGGAGCTGTTTTTT.

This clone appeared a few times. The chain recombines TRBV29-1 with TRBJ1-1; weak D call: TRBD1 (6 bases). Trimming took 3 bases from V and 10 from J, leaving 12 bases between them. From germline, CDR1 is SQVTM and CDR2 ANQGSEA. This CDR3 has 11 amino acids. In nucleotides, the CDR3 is TGCAGCGTTGAGCGACAGACAGGAGCTTTCTTT. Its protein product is CSVERQTGAFF.